Listed below are T cell receptor beta chains from one sample, sequenced in a study of cytomegalovirus exposure and HLA in healthy donors. Libraries were prepared by immunoSEQ multiplex PCR; TCRdb keeps only in-frame clonotypes and omits some of them. This sample has some 240,000 clones, with around 86% found just once. Sequenced: PBMCs. Source of these receptors: a woman in her 30s in good health and CMV-seropositive. Each CDR3 is given with its conserved first and last residue. The D gene is left open where the match is weak. Only some rows state a clone size, as once, few, many or a class for expanded clones.

>.|TRBV27|TRBJ2-5|TRBD1
TGTGCCAGCAGCAGCGGACAGGGGGCGGGAGAGACCCAGTACTTC
CASSSGQGAGETQYF
>.|TRBV18|TRBJ1-2|.
TGTGCCAGCTCACCCGGACAACCTGGCTACACCTTC
CASSPGQPGYTF
>.|TRBV28|TRBJ2-7|.
TGTGCCAGCAGTCCTAGGGGGTTAGACTACGAGCAGTACTTC
CASSPRGLDYEQYF
>.|TRBV6-4|TRBJ2-7|.
TGTGCCAGCAGTGCGAATATTAAGCGGAGCCCCGAGGAGCAGTACTTC
CASSANIKRSPEEQYF
>.|TRBV19|TRBJ2-7|TRBD2
TGTGCCAGTAGAAAGCGGGAGGGCCTCTACGAGCAGTACTTC
CASRKREGLYEQYF
>.|TRBV11-3|TRBJ2-3|.
TGTGCCAGCAGCTTCCACACAGATACGCAGTATTTT
CASSFHTDTQYF
>few|TRBV5-4|TRBJ2-1|.
TGTGCCAGCAGCTTTGAATTCGAAGGCCCCAGGATCTTC
CASSFEFEGPRIF
>.|TRBV5-1|TRBJ2-3|.
TGCGCCAGCAGCTTGCCGGGGGGCAGGGAAGATACGCAGTATTTT
CASSLPGGREDTQYF
>.|TRBV27|TRBJ1-1|TRBD1
TGTGCCAGCAGTGGGACAGGGTGGAACACTGAAGCTTTCTTT
CASSGTGWNTEAFF
>.|TRBV15|TRBJ2-7|TRBD2
TGTGCCACCAGCAGAGTCTCCCTGGGGAGGGCCGCCTCCTACGAGCAGTACTTC
CATSRVSLGRAASYEQYF
>.|TRBV6-5|TRBJ1-1|.
TGTGCCAGCAGTTACCCAGGGCGGAACACTGAAGCTTTCTTT
CASSYPGRNTEAFF
>.|TRBV15|TRBJ1-1|.
TGTGCCACCAGCAGAGATAATCAGGGGAACACTGAAGCTTTCTTT
CATSRDNQGNTEAFF
>.|TRBV27|TRBJ1-1|TRBD1
TGTGCCAGCAGTGCAGGGACAGGGTTAATGAACACTGAAGCTTTCTTT
CASSAGTGLMNTEAFF
>.|TRBV29-1|TRBJ1-5|TRBD1
TGCAGCGTTGGGGGACAGGGAAATCAGCCCCAGCATTTT
CSVGGQGNQPQHF
>.|TRBV6-6|TRBJ2-7|.
TGTGCCAGCAGTTACTCGAATGCGCTCTCCTACGAGCAGTACTTC
CASSYSNALSYEQYF
>.|TRBV5-1|TRBJ2-2|.
TGCGCCAGCAGCTACGGAGTGATCACCGGGGAGCTGTTTTTT
CASSYGVITGELFF
>.|TRBV29-1|TRBJ2-1|TRBD2
TGCAGCGTTGAAGATCTAGCGGGAGGGCCTCGGTCCTACAATGAGCAGTTCTTC
CSVEDLAGGPRSYNEQFF
>.|TRBV5-1|TRBJ2-3|TRBD2
TGCGCCAGCAGCATGCTAGCGGAGAGGTCAGATACGCAGTATTTT
CASSMLAERSDTQYF
>.|TRBV14|TRBJ1-1|.
TGTGCCAGCAGCTCCTATCGGCAGGTTGAAGCTTTCTTT
CASSSYRQVEAFF
>once|TRBV5-1|TRBJ2-2|.
TGCGCCAGCAGCTTGGGCCGAGACACCGGGGAGCTGTTTTTT
CASSLGRDTGELFF
>.|TRBV5-1|TRBJ2-5|TRBD1
TGCGCCAGCAGCTTCAGGACAGGGAAGGGAGAGACCCAGTACTTC
CASSFRTGKGETQYF
>.|TRBV5-1|TRBJ2-2|.
TGCGCCAGCAGATCCGGGGGACCTTACACCGGGGAGCTGTTTTTT
CASRSGGPYTGELFF